This T cell receptor beta chain was captured in a study of T cell responses to AZD1222 COVID-19 vaccine. Study-level findings and limits: Dominant CD4 TCR responses targeted spike regions 160-218 and 743-854. Baseline antibody screening turned up just a handful of seropositive AZD1222 recipients.

The method was immunoSEQ multiplex PCR; TCRdb's version includes in-frame clones alone and lacks a portion of them. The sample contains 150,000 to 180,000 clones, roughly nine tenths of which appear only once. For this clone: Its antigen is unidentified. This sample includes further DNA sequences coding for the same CDR3.

This CDR3 has 13 residues. CDR1 is SGHRS and CDR2 is YFSETQ in the germline V gene. Trimming shortened V by 4 bases and J by 0 bases, and 7 bases separated the two germline ends. Material: peripheral blood, obtained on day 0 of MenACWY control vaccination. This TCR was recovered from an adult in good health. The chain has TRBV5-1 and TRBJ1-1; a possible D gene is TRBD1 (5 bases). CDR3 in amino acids: CASSQGLNTEAFF. The CDR3 coding sequence is TGCGCCAGCAGCCAGGGACTGAACACTGAAGCTTTCTTT.